The 26 T cell receptor beta chains given below trace back to one sample, sequenced in a study of long-term antiretroviral therapy in people with HIV. Run at survey level, the immunoSEQ assay was version v3.0. Here immunoSEQ multiplex PCR was the method, and the copy in TCRdb shows in-frame clones only, minus some. The sample shows some 13,000 clones, roughly 78% of them seen only once. Source: unsorted PBMCs, taken 3.2 years before starting antiretroviral therapy. Receptors were obtained from a man aged 40-55 years with HIV.

This clone turned up a few times. The V and J genes are TRBV2 and TRBJ1-3; the D gene is possibly TRBD1 (5 bases). V shed 1 base and J shed 0 bases, with 7 bases lying between them. Germline CDR1 SNHLY, CDR2 FYNNEI. This CDR3 spans 15 amino acids. The CDR3 here is CASSEGQSSGNTIYF. The CDR3 DNA reads TGTGCCAGCAGTGAAGGACAGAGCTCTGGAAACACCATATATTTT. The variable domain in full, completed from reference TRBV2 and TRBJ1-3, reads EPEVTQTPSHQVTQMGQEVILRCVPISNHLYFYWYRQILGQKVEFLVSFYNNEISEKSEIFDDQFSVERPDGSNFTLKIRSTKLEDSAMYFCASSEGQSSGNTIYFGEGSWLTVV.

V is TRBV5-4 and J is TRBJ1-6; possible D gene TRBD1, 6 bases. The V and J ends lost 5 bases and 10 bases respectively, with 16 bases between them. This CDR3 has 14 residues. Germline CDR1 is SGHNT and CDR2 is YYREEE (reference sequence). Written as DNA, the CDR3 is TGTGCCAGCAGACCTGCTCAGGGGAGCTCACCCCTCCACTTT. Residues: CASRPAQGSSPLHF. The full variable domain, with the rest looked up from reference TRBV5-4 and TRBJ1-6, is ETGVTQSPTHLIKTRGQQVTLRCSSQSGHNTVSWYQQALGQGPQFIFQYYREEENGRGNFPPRFSGLQFPNYSSELNVNALELDDSALYLCASRPAQGSSPLHFGNGTRLTVT.

The chain combines TRBV7-3 with TRBJ2-2; TRBD1 is a possible D gene (6 bases). The CDR3 length is 15 residues. In germline, CDR1 is SGHTA, CDR2 FQGTGA. The V and J ends lost 5 bases and 1 base respectively, with 11 bases between them. CDR3 in amino acids: CASSPDRQNTGELFF. CDR3 nucleotide sequence: TGTGCCAGCAGCCCCGACAGGCAGAACACCGGGGAGCTGTTTTTT.

V is TRBV28 and J is TRBJ2-1; TRBD2 aligns across 8 bases. Germline V gene lookup returns CDR1 MDHEN and CDR2 SYDVKM. CDR3 length: 15 amino acids. Trimming cost V 5 bases and J 7 bases; bases outside gene matches: 10. The CDR3 loop is CASSLPGLVTNEQFF. The CDR3 DNA sequence: TGTGCCAGCAGTCTCCCGGGACTAGTGACGAATGAGCAGTTCTTC. Filled out from reference TRBV28 and TRBJ2-1, the complete variable domain reads DVKVTQSSRYLVKRTGEKVFLECVQDMDHENMFWYRQDPGLGLRLIYFSYDVKMKEKGDIPEGYSVSREKKERFSLILESASTNQTSMYLCASSLPGLVTNEQFFGPGTRLTVL.

The chain joins TRBV5-1 to TRBJ1-1; 7 bases match TRBD1. Germline V lookup: CDR1 SGHRS, CDR2 YFSETQ. CDR3 length: 15 residues. After removal of 2 bases from V and 0 bases from J, the junction contained 4 bases not matched to a gene. In nucleotides, the CDR3 is TGCGCCAGCAGCTTTATGGGACAGATGAACACTGAAGCTTTCTTT. Protein: CASSFMGQMNTEAFF.

This sequence joins TRBV5-1 and TRBJ2-4; D not resolved. The CDR3 has 15 amino acids. Trimming took off 4 bases at V and 2 bases at J, with 13 bases between the two ends. Per the germline V gene, CDR1 is SGHRS and CDR2 is YFSETQ. CDR3 amino acids: CASSPSADPKNIQYF. The CDR3 DNA follows: TGCGCCAGCAGCCCTTCCGCAGATCCCAAAAACATTCAGTACTTC. The complete variable domain, with remaining parts taken from reference TRBV5-1 and TRBJ2-4, reads KAGVTQTPRYLIKTRGQQVTLSCSPISGHRSVSWYQQTPGQGLQFLFEYFSETQRNKGNFPGRFSGRQFSNSRSEMNVSTLELGDSALYLCASSPSADPKNIQYFGAGTRLSVL.

The chain recombines TRBV5-5 with TRBJ1-2, with 8 nucleotides matching TRBD1. Germline lookup yields CDR1 SGHKS and CDR2 YYEKEE (reference sequence). The V segment lost 4 bases and the J segment 8 bases; nucleotides outside the gene matches: 13. The CDR3 sequence is 15 residues long. The CDR3 protein is CASSLSGTGNWGYTF. The CDR3 nucleotides are TGTGCCAGCAGCCTTTCCGGGACAGGCAATTGGGGCTACACCTTC.

The rearrangement uses TRBV19 and TRBJ2-7, with 7 bases matching TRBD2. The CDR3 length is 15 residues. Germline CDR1 and CDR2: LNHDA and SQIVND (reference sequence). The ends lost 5 bases at V and 3 bases at J; junction bases unmatched: 10. The CDR3 DNA reads TGTGCCAGTAGTTCCCGTGGGAGGGGAGACTACGAGCAGTACTTC. It codes for CASSSRGRGDYEQYF.

CDR3 residues: CASSPRTGTGEKLFF. In nucleotides, the CDR3 is TGTGCCAGCAGCCCACGGACAGGGACGGGCGAAAAACTGTTTTTT. V and J are TRBV7-2 and TRBJ1-4, with 8 bases lining up with TRBD1. The ends lost 5 bases at V and 8 bases at J; junction bases unmatched: 10. Germline-derived CDR1 and CDR2 are SGHTA and FQGNSA. This CDR3 is 15 amino acids long.

The chain links TRBV19 to TRBJ2-1, with 7 bases aligning to TRBD1. J lost 4 bases, V lost 5 bases, and 5 bases had no gene match. This CDR3 spans 14 amino acids. From germline, CDR1 is LNHDA and CDR2 SQIVND (reference sequence). Here the CDR3 DNA reads TGTGCCAGTAGTTTCGGGACAGATTACAATGAGCAGTTCTTC. Amino acids: CASSFGTDYNEQFF.

On this clone: Compared with germline, one end of the junction differs, possibly owing to a read error. The V and J genes are TRBV6-1 and TRBJ2-2; tentatively, D is TRBD1 or TRBD2 (6 bases each). Looked up from germline, CDR1 is MNHNS and CDR2 is SASEGT. This CDR3 is 12 amino acids long. CDR3 loop: CASSGTAGGLFF. CDR3 nucleotides: TGTGCCAGCAGTGGGACAGCCGGGGGGCTGTTTTTT.

Only one count was recorded for this clone. The V call is TRBV10-2, the J call TRBJ1-2; D is undetermined. V lost 6 bases to trimming and J lost 2 bases, with 7 bases between them. The CDR3 contains 12 residues. Germline-derived CDR1 and CDR2 are WSHSY and SAAADI. The chain's CDR3 is CASSALNYGYTF. DNA for the CDR3: TGCGCCAGCAGCGCACTAAACTATGGCTACACCTTC.

This chain links TRBV29-1 with TRBJ2-1; 11 nucleotides line up with TRBD2. Losses at the gene ends were 1 base for V and 1 base for J; bases not matched to a gene: 15. Germline CDR1 reads SQVTM; CDR2 reads ANQGSEA. The CDR3 loop spans 20 amino acids. In nucleotides, the CDR3 is TGCAGCGTTGAAGGGGGACTACTAGCGGGGGCCTTGCTATCCTACAATGAGCAGTTCTTC. It specifies CSVEGGLLAGALLSYNEQFF.

The rearrangement links TRBV5-5 to TRBJ1-6; D gene uncertain. Germline V lookup: CDR1 SGHKS, CDR2 YYEKEE (reference sequence). With 3 bases removed from V and 0 bases from J, the gap between germline ends came to 4 bases. The CDR3 runs to 14 residues. CDR3 coding DNA: TGTGCCAGCAGCTCGGGCTCCTATAATTCACCCCTCCACTTT. This encodes CASSSGSYNSPLHF.

This chain uses TRBV19 with TRBJ2-7; possible D gene TRBD2, 5 bases. Trimming removed 5 bases from V and 2 bases from J, with 13 bases in between. Germline-derived CDR1 and CDR2 are LNHDA and SQIVND (reference sequence). The CDR3 loop spans 14 amino acids. Here the CDR3 DNA reads TGTGCCAGTAGTCCGACCGCGGAGGCCTACGAGCAGTACTTC. This gives the protein CASSPTAEAYEQYF.

In its sample, this clone was seen a few times. This chain links TRBV29-1 with TRBJ2-7; 7 bases fit TRBD1. The length of the CDR3 is 13 residues. V lost 4 bases and J lost 2; bases outside the gene matches: 5. The germline V gene encodes CDR1 SQVTM and CDR2 ANQGSEA. CDR3 in DNA: TGCAGCGTTGTAGGGACAGCCACCTACGAGCAGTACTTC. It encodes CSVVGTATYEQYF.

This sequence joins TRBV6-1 and TRBJ1-5, with D perhaps matching TRBD1 (6 bases). The CDR3 spans 14 residues. V lost 1 base and J lost 3, with 7 bases in between. Per the germline V gene, CDR1 is MNHNS and CDR2 is SASEGT. The CDR3 protein is CASSEEGDNQPQHF. The CDR3 DNA sequence: TGTGCCAGCAGTGAAGAGGGGGACAATCAGCCCCAGCATTTT.

The chain has TRBV6-5 and TRBJ1-1; a weak D match, TRBD1 (6 bases). The CDR3 contains 13 residues. The germline CDR1 and CDR2 sequences are MNHEY and SVGAGI. V lost 8 bases and J 2 bases, leaving 12 bases between the germline ends. The CDR3 coding sequence is TGTGCCAGCTTTGGACAGCCAAACACTGAAGCTTTCTTT. Protein sequence: CASFGQPNTEAFF.

This chain links TRBV11-2 with TRBJ2-3, with 7 bases fitting TRBD1. Trimming at V came to 0 bases and at J to 5 bases, leaving 5 bases not matched to a gene. The CDR3 contains 15 residues. Germline CDR1 and CDR2: SGHAT and FQNNGV. The CDR3 DNA sequence: TGTGCCAGCAGCTTAGATGGGACAGAGGGAGATACGCAGTATTTT. This translates into CASSLDGTEGDTQYF.

The chain carries TRBV27 and TRBJ1-4; D unresolved. V lost 2 bases, J lost 8 bases, and 15 bases lay in between. There are 15 residues in the CDR3. The germline V gene has CDR1 MNHEY and CDR2 SMNVEV (reference sequence). CDR3 loop: CASSLGRRENEKLFF. The CDR3 DNA reads TGTGCCAGCAGTTTAGGGCGGCGGGAAAACGAAAAACTGTTTTTT.

With regard to this clone: Possible read error: a much larger clone is one base away. The rearrangement joins TRBV6-5 to TRBJ2-7; D is uncertain. V gave up 0 bases and J gave up 1 base, with 7 bases separating them. This CDR3 comprises 14 residues. CDR1 and CDR2 from the germline V gene are MNHEY and SVGAGI. The CDR3 DNA reads TGTGCCAGCAGTTACTCGGACGGATCCTACGAGCAGTACTTC. This sequence encodes CASSYSDGSYEQYF.

In this sample, this clone turned up a few times. The V gene is TRBV6-6, the J gene TRBJ2-7; 12 positions agree with TRBD2. The V and J ends lost 6 bases and 1 base, in that order; junction bases with no gene match: 4. The CDR3 runs to 15 residues. From germline, CDR1 is MNHNY and CDR2 SVGAGI (reference sequence). CDR3 in DNA: TGTGCCAGCAGCATCGGACTAGCGGGATCCTACGAGCAGTACTTC. It codes for CASSIGLAGSYEQYF.

V is TRBV6-1 and J is TRBJ2-7; 10 nucleotides match TRBD1. The CDR3 is 17 residues long. Germline V CDR1 and CDR2: MNHNS, SASEGT. The V segment lost 3 bases and the J segment 1 base; nucleotides outside the gene matches: 9. The CDR3 protein is CASSEGQGRDLSYEQYF. DNA for the CDR3: TGTGCCAGCAGTGAGGGACAGGGGCGAGATCTATCCTACGAGCAGTACTTC.

V and J are TRBV9 and TRBJ1-2, with D hard to call. Per germline, CDR1 SGDLS and CDR2 YYNGEE. V was shortened by 6 bases and J by 0 bases, with 12 bases between the two germline ends. The length of the CDR3 is 14 residues. CDR3 nucleotides: TGTGCCAGCACCCCCAGTGAGACTAACTATGGCTACACCTTC. It codes for CASTPSETNYGYTF.

The rearrangement joins TRBV4-2 to TRBJ1-4, with TRBD1 matching over 10 bases. The CDR3 runs to 14 residues. The V gene's germline CDR1 is LGHNA and CDR2 YNFKEQ. The junction had 3 bases not matched to a gene; V was cut back by 4 bases and J by 7 bases. The CDR3 here is CASSPGTGAEKLFF. Here the CDR3 DNA reads TGTGCCAGCAGCCCCGGGACAGGGGCTGAAAAACTGTTTTTT.

Only a few counts were recorded for this clone. J is TRBJ1-2 and V is TRBV7-9, with 12 positions matching TRBD1. The CDR3 totals 15 residues. With 5 bases clipped from V and 5 bases from J, the junction kept 6 bases outside the gene matches. Germline V gene data show CDR1 as SEHNR and CDR2 as FQNEAQ (reference sequence). CDR3 region: CASSPGQGARYGYTF. In DNA form, the CDR3 reads TGTGCCAGCAGCCCGGGACAGGGGGCTAGGTATGGCTACACCTTC.